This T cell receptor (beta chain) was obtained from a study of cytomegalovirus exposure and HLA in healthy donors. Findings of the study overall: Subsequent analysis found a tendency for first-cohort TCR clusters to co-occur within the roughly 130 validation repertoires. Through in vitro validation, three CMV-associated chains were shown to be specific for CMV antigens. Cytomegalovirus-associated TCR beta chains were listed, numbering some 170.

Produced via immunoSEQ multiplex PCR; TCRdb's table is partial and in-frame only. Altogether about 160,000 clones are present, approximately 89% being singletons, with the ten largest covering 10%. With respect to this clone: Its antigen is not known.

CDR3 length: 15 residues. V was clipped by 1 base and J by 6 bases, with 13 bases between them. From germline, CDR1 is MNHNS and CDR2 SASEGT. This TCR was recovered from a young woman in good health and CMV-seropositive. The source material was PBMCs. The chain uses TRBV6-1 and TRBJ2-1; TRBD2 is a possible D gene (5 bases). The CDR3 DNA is TGTGCCAGCAGTGAAGTGTCTAGCAAGGGCAATGAGCAGTTCTTC. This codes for CASSEVSSKGNEQFF.